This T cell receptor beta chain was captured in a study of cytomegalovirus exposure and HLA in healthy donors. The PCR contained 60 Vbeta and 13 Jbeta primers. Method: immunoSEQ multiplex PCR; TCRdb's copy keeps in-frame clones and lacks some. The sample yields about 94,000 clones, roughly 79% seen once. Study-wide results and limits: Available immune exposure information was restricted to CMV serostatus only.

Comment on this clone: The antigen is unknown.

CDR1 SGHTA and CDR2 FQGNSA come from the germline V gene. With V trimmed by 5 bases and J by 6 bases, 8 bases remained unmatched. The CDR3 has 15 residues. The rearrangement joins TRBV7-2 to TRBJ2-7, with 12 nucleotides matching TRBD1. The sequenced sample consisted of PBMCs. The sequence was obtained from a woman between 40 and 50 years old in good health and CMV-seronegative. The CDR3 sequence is CASSARDRGRFEQYF. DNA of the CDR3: TGTGCCAGCAGCGCTCGGGACAGGGGGCGCTTCGAGCAGTACTTC.